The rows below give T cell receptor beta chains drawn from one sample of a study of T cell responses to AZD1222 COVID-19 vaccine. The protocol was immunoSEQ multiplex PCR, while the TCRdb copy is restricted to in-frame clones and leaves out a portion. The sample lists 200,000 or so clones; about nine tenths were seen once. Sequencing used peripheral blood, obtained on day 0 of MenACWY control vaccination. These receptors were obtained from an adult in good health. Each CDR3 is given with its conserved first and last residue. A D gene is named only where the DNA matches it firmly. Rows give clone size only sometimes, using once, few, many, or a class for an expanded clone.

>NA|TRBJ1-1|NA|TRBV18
CASSPPASGNTEAFF
TGTGCCAGCTCACCACCCGCATCGGGGAACACTGAAGCTTTCTTT
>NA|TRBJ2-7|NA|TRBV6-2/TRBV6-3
CASSPTQYYEQYF
TGTGCCAGCAGCCCTACTCAATACTACGAGCAGTACTTC
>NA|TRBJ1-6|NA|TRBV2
CASGQNNSPLHF
TGTGCCAGCGGACAGAATAATTCACCCCTCCACTTT
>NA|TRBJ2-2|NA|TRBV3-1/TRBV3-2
CASSQNVIRGGELFF
TGTGCCAGCAGCCAAAATGTTATCAGGGGTGGGGAGCTGTTTTTT
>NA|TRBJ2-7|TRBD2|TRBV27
CASSPQPRLAGDEQYF
TGTGCCAGCAGTCCCCAACCCCGACTAGCGGGAGACGAGCAGTACTTC
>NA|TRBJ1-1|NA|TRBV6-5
CASSRRQSVGTEAFF
TGTGCCAGCAGCCGCCGACAGTCAGTGGGCACTGAAGCTTTCTTT
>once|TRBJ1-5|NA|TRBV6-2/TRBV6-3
CASSYRAPPQPQHF
TGTGCCAGCAGTTACCGGGCTCCCCCACAACCCCAGCATTTT
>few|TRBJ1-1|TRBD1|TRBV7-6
CASSRRQGAFF
TGTGCCAGCAGCCGGAGACAGGGGGCTTTCTTT
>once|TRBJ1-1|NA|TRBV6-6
CASSRVTEAFF
TGTGCCAGCAGTAGGGTCACTGAAGCTTTCTTT
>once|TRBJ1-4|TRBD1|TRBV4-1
CASSHTRQGTRDEKLFF
TGCGCCAGCAGCCATACCCGACAGGGCACAAGGGATGAAAAACTGTTTTTT
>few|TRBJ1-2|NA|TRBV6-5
CASRDGSGVWYGYTF
TGTGCCAGCAGGGACGGTAGTGGGGTGTGGTATGGCTACACCTTC
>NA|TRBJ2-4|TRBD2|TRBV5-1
CASSLGLAENIQYF
TGCGCCAGCAGCTTGGGACTAGCGGAAAACATTCAGTACTTC
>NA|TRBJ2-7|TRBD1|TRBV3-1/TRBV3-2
CASSPGTDNYEQYF
TGTGCCAGCAGCCCCGGGACAGATAATTACGAGCAGTACTTC
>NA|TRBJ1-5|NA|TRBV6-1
CASSEEAGLWPQHF
TGTGCCAGCAGTGAAGAAGCTGGGCTTTGGCCCCAGCATTTT
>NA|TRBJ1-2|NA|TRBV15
CATSRDAENYGYTF
TGTGCCACCAGCAGAGATGCTGAAAACTATGGCTACACCTTC
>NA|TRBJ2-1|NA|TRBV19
CASSIFSFLGRNNEQFF
TGTGCCAGTAGTATCTTTTCGTTTTTAGGGCGTAACAATGAGCAGTTCTTC
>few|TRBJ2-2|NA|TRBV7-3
CASSLQGLGGELFF
TGTGCCAGCAGCTTACAAGGGTTGGGCGGGGAGCTGTTTTTT
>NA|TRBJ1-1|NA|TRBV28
CASSLGGRTTEAFF
TGTGCCAGCAGTTTAGGGGGGCGTACCACTGAAGCTTTCTTT
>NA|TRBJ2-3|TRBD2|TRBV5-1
CASSSGGRESTDTQYF
TGCGCCAGCAGCTCGGGGGGTCGGGAGAGCACAGATACGCAGTATTTT
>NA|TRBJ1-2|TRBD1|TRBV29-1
CSVEDPRQGSYTF
TGCAGCGTTGAAGATCCGAGACAGGGAAGCTACACCTTC
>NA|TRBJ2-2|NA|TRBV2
CASSRTGTTGELFF
TGTGCCAGCAGTCGCACCGGGACCACCGGGGAGCTGTTTTTT
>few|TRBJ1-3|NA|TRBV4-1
CASSQDIAVLGTIYF
TGCGCCAGCAGCCAAGATATCGCCGTTTTGGGCACCATATATTTT
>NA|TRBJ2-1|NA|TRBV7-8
CASSLGLALNEQFF
TGTGCCAGCAGCTTAGGTCTAGCTTTGAATGAGCAGTTCTTC